The present TCR beta chain was sequenced within a study of blood T cell repertoires in COVID-19. Overall study: Donors in the United States, Italy and Spain gave samples during acute or convalescent COVID-19.

Trimming cost V 4 bases and J 7 bases; bases outside gene matches: 5. Per germline, CDR1 GTSNPN and CDR2 SVGIG (reference sequence). This CDR3 is built from 12 residues. This clone was observed a single time. Produced via immunoSEQ multiplex PCR; TCRdb's table is partial and in-frame only. Altogether some 210,000 clones are present, approximately 90% being singletons, with the ten largest covering about 0.8%. This receptor was identified in a man aged 55 to 70 with COVID-19, enrolled during active disease. Specimen: peripheral blood. V usage is TRBV30 and J usage is TRBJ1-1; 8 bases line up with TRBD1. DNA for the CDR3: TGTGCCTGGACCTTTGACAGGGGTGAAGCTTTCTTT. Translating gives CAWTFDRGEAFF. The whole variable domain, remainder taken from reference TRBV30 and TRBJ1-1, is SQTIHQWPATLVQPVGSPLSLECTVEGTSNPNLYWYRQAAGRGLQLLFYSVGIGQISSEVPQNLSASRPQDRQFILSSKKLLLSDSGFYLCAWTFDRGEAFFGQGTRLTVV.